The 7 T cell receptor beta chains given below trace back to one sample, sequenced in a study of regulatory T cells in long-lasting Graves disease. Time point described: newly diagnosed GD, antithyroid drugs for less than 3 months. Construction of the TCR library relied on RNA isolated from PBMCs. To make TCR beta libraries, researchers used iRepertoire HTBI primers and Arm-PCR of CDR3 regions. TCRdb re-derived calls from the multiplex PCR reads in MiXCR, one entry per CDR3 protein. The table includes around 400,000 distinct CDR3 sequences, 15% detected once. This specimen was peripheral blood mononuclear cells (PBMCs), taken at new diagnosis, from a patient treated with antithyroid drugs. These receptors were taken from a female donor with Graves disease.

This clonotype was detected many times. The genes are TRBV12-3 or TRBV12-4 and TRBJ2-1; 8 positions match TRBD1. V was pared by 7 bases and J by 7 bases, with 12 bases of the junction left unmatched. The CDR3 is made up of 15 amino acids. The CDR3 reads CASIIGQGLGNEQFF. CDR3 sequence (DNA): TGTGCCAGCATAATCGGACAGGGCCTAGGGAATGAGCAGTTCTTC.

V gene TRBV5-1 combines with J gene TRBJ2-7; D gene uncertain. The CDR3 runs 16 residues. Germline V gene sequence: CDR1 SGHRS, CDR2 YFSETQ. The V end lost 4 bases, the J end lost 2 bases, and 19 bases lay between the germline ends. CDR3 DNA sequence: TGCGCCAGCAGCCTAATCGGACCGACCGGGCCCTACGAGCAGTACTTC. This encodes CASSLIGPTGPYEQYF.

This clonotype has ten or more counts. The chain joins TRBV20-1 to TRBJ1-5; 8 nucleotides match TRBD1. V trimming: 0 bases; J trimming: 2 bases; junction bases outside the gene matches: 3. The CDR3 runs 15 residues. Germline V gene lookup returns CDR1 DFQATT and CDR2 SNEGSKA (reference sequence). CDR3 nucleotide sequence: TGCAGTGCTAGAGAGACAGGGGACGGCAATCAGCCCCAGCATTTT. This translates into CSARETGDGNQPQHF.

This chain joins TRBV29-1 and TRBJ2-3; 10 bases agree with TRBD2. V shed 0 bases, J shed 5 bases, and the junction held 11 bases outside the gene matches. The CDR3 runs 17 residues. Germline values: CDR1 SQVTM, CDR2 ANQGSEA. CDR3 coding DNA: TGCAGCGTTGAAGATCTGGGGCTAGCGGGAGTTGGAGATACGCAGTATTTT. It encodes CSVEDLGLAGVGDTQYF.

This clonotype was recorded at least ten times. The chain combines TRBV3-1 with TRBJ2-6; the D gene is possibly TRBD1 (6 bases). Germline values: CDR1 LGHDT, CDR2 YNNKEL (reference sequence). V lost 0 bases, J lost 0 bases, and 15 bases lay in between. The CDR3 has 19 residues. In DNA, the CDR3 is TGTGCCAGCAGCCAAGATTGGACAGCCCCCCTCTCTGGGGCCAACGTCCTGACTTTC. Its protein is CASSQDWTAPLSGANVLTF.

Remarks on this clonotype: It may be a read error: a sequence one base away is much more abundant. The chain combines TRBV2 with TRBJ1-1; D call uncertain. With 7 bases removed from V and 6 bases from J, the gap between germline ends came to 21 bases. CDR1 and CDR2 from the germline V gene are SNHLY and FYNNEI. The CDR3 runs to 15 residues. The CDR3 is CASTGRWRNHAEAFF. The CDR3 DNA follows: TGTGCCAGCACCGGGAGATGGCGGAATCACGCTGAAGCTTTCTTT.

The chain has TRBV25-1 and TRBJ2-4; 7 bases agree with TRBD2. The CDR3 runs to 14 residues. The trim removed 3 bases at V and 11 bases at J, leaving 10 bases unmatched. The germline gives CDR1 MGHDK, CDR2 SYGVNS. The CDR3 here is CASSDREGKGFQYF. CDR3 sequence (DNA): TGTGCCAGCAGTGATAGGGAGGGAAAGGGGTTTCAGTACTTC. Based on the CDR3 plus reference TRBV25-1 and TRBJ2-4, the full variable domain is EADIYQTPRYLVIGTGKKITLECSQTMGHDKMYWYQQDPGMELHLIHYSYGVNSTEKGDLSSESTVSRIRTEHFPLTLESARPSHTSQYLCASSDREGKGFQYFGAGTRLSVL.